This T cell receptor beta chain was found in a study of blood T cell repertoires in COVID-19. The wider study: Acute and convalescent COVID-19 samples came from the United States, Italy and Spain. Sources were T cells, B-cell-depleted T cells, or PBMCs; the material itself was cDNA or gDNA.

Germline CDR1 is MDHEN and CDR2 is SYDVKM. The junction had 8 bases not matched to a gene; V was cut back by 7 bases and J by 4 bases. The CDR3 covers 15 residues. Per the authors' pipeline: Quantification of nucleated cells was approximated via reference gene primer amplification. The table came from immunoSEQ multiplex PCR; TCRdb's copy has only in-frame clones and leaves some out. That table gives V, J and clone size, and the DNA gave D and trimming. Of about 240,000 clones in the sample, approximately 80% were seen once. This chain uses TRBV28 with TRBJ2-2; 8 bases match TRBD1. Material for sequencing was peripheral blood. This clonotype was obtained from an elderly woman with acute or convalescent COVID-19. The CDR3 loop is CASTHRGYRTGELFF. In nucleotides, the CDR3 is TGTGCCAGCACCCACAGGGGGTATCGCACCGGGGAGCTGTTTTTT.